This T cell receptor (beta chain) is from a study of CD8 T cells in Susac syndrome. With respect to this clonotype: Its cognate antigen is unknown.

Whole-study results and caveats: The study's TCR sequencing and HLA analysis drew on a certain number of individuals. That number was acknowledged as relatively small.

V lost 3 bases and J lost 4; bases outside the gene matches: 12. There are 16 residues in the CDR3. Germline CDR1 is SGHAT and CDR2 is FQDESV (reference sequence). RNA in amounts of roughly 0.5 to 1 ug was reverse transcribed with random hexamers. Coverage of TCR beta CDR3 amplification by immunoSEQ multiplex PCR extended to 54 Vbeta and 13 Jbeta. Using its own MiXCR run on the immunoSEQ multiplex PCR reads, TCRdb lists one record per CDR3 protein. Of some 200,000 distinct CDR3 sequences in the sample, roughly 90% were seen once. Sequencing of TCR beta was performed on blood CD8+ and CD4+ T cells. FACS was used to enrich TEMRA cells, whereas the CD8+ and CD4+ T cells were obtained by negative isolation.

Sequencing was done on a sample of CD8+ T cells from PBMCs. The chain links TRBV11-1 to TRBJ2-7, with 7 positions matching TRBD1. This clonotype was obtained from a human donor with multiple sclerosis. The CDR3 here is CASSLVGPGTAYEQYF. The CDR3 DNA follows: TGTGCCAGCAGCTTGGTTGGGCCCGGGACAGCTTACGAGCAGTACTTC.